Listed below are T cell receptor beta chains from one sample, sequenced in a study of multiple sclerosis patients with progressive multifocal leukoencephalopathy. The table came from immunoSEQ multiplex PCR; TCRdb's copy has only in-frame clones and leaves some out. Among 25,000 to 30,000 clones listed, 88% were seen once. Material for sequencing was PBMCs. Receptor source: a human donor with multiple sclerosis. Both conserved end residues are part of each CDR3. The order of the fields is J gene, V gene, D gene, clone size, CDR3 DNA, CDR3 protein. A D gene is named only where the DNA matches it firmly. Clone size is stated in some rows and not others, as once, few, many or a class when expanded.

j_gene: TRBJ2-1; v_gene: TRBV5-6; d_gene: NA; abundance: few; CDR3nt: TGTGCCAGCACTCCCAGGGGGGGAAACTCCTACAATGAGCAGTTCTTC; CDR3aa: CASTPRGGNSYNEQFF
j_gene: TRBJ2-2; v_gene: TRBV30; d_gene: TRBD1; abundance: NA; CDR3nt: TGTGCCTGGAGACAGGGGCCCGGGGAGCTGTTTTTT; CDR3aa: CAWRQGPGELFF
j_gene: TRBJ1-2; v_gene: TRBV10-3; d_gene: NA; abundance: NA; CDR3nt: TGTGCCATCAGTGATGCTATGGGCTACACCTTC; CDR3aa: CAISDAMGYTF
j_gene: TRBJ2-5; v_gene: TRBV7-7; d_gene: NA; abundance: NA; CDR3nt: TGTGCCAGCAGCTTAGACATGGGGGGAGAGACCCAGTACTTC; CDR3aa: CASSLDMGGETQYF
j_gene: TRBJ1-2; v_gene: TRBV6-1; d_gene: NA; abundance: NA; CDR3nt: TGTGCCAGCAGTGATGGGGGTAAAGCTAACTATGGCTACACCTTC; CDR3aa: CASSDGGKANYGYTF
j_gene: TRBJ2-6; v_gene: TRBV6-5; d_gene: NA; abundance: NA; CDR3nt: TGTGCCAGCAGTTACGTGGGCGCTGGGGCCAACGTCCTGACTTTC; CDR3aa: CASSYVGAGANVLTF
j_gene: TRBJ1-6; v_gene: TRBV6-5; d_gene: NA; abundance: NA; CDR3nt: TGTGCCAGCAGTGACAGGATAAATTCACCCCTCCACTTT; CDR3aa: CASSDRINSPLHF
j_gene: TRBJ1-3; v_gene: TRBV6-5; d_gene: NA; abundance: NA; CDR3nt: TGTGCCAGCAGGGGGGGCAGAGGAGGAAACACCATATATTTT; CDR3aa: CASRGGRGGNTIYF
j_gene: TRBJ2-2; v_gene: TRBV9; d_gene: NA; abundance: NA; CDR3nt: TGTGCCAGCAGCGACGGGACAACGAACACCGGGGAGCTGTTTTTT; CDR3aa: CASSDGTTNTGELFF
j_gene: TRBJ2-7; v_gene: TRBV5-1; d_gene: NA; abundance: NA; CDR3nt: TGCGCCAGCAGCTACCCGGGACGCGTTGAGCAGTACTTC; CDR3aa: CASSYPGRVEQYF
j_gene: TRBJ1-5; v_gene: TRBV7-2; d_gene: NA; abundance: NA; CDR3nt: TGTGCCAGCAGAGCAAAATCAGGGTCAAATCAGCCCCAGCATTTT; CDR3aa: CASRAKSGSNQPQHF
j_gene: TRBJ2-5; v_gene: TRBV2; d_gene: TRBD2; abundance: NA; CDR3nt: TGTGCCAGCAGCGCAGGACTAGCGGGGGTCCGAAAGACCCAGTACTTC; CDR3aa: CASSAGLAGVRKTQYF
j_gene: TRBJ2-6; v_gene: TRBV6-1; d_gene: NA; abundance: NA; CDR3nt: TGTGCCAGCACCACGGGGATACAAGGGGCCAACGTCCTGACTTTC; CDR3aa: CASTTGIQGANVLTF
j_gene: TRBJ1-2; v_gene: TRBV9; d_gene: NA; abundance: NA; CDR3nt: TGTGCCAGCAGCGTAGAATATAAGGGTGCATCGGGGTATGGCTACACCTTC; CDR3aa: CASSVEYKGASGYGYTF
j_gene: TRBJ1-1; v_gene: TRBV20-1; d_gene: NA; abundance: NA; CDR3nt: TGCAGTGCTAGAGTGTGGACTGAAGCTTTCTTT; CDR3aa: CSARVWTEAFF
j_gene: TRBJ2-1; v_gene: TRBV25-1; d_gene: NA; abundance: NA; CDR3nt: TGTGCCAGCAGTGGGATGATAACCTACAATGAGCAGTTCTTC; CDR3aa: CASSGMITYNEQFF
j_gene: TRBJ2-5; v_gene: TRBV4-1; d_gene: NA; abundance: NA; CDR3nt: TGCGCCAGCAGCCAAGATCGTGACACTTTCGGCTACTTC; CDR3aa: CASSQDRDTFGYF
j_gene: TRBJ1-6; v_gene: TRBV5-6; d_gene: NA; abundance: NA; CDR3nt: TGTGCCAGCAGCTTCAGTATTAATTCACCCCTCCACTTT; CDR3aa: CASSFSINSPLHF
j_gene: TRBJ2-7; v_gene: TRBV7-8; d_gene: TRBD2; abundance: few; CDR3nt: TGTGCCAGCAGCTCTAAACTAGCGGGTGTATACGAGCAGTACTTC; CDR3aa: CASSSKLAGVYEQYF
j_gene: TRBJ1-6; v_gene: TRBV28; d_gene: NA; abundance: NA; CDR3nt: TGTGCCAGCAGTTTAGGGACGGGGCCAGTCTCACCCCTCCACTTT; CDR3aa: CASSLGTGPVSPLHF